These 6 T cell receptor beta chains originate from one sample sequenced in a study of identical twins. TCRdb reprocessed the 5' RACE reads with MiXCR, giving one entry per CDR3 protein. The table shows 300,000 or so distinct CDR3 sequences, with roughly 8.6% occurring only once. These records were also assigned to another study, of yellow fever vaccine responses in identical twins.

The sequenced sample was CD8+ T cells sorted from blood. Source of these receptors: a woman younger than 35 in good health.

This clonotype was detected a few times. The chain couples TRBV3-1 to TRBJ2-5; TRBD2 is a possible D gene (5 bases). The V gene lost 0 bases and the J gene lost 6 bases, with 20 bases spanning the gap. There are 17 residues in the CDR3. Germline CDR1 and CDR2: LGHDT and YNNKEL (reference sequence). CDR3 bases: TGTGCCAGCAGCCAAGATGGAGGCAGCCGACCGTCACAGACCCAGTACTTC. Its protein is CASSQDGGSRPSQTQYF.

The rearrangement links TRBV7-9 to TRBJ2-5; unclear D gene. Germline V gene lookup returns CDR1 SEHNR and CDR2 FQNEAQ (reference sequence). The V end was cut by 2 bases, the J end by 3 bases, with 7 bases between. CDR3 length: 13 amino acids. CDR3 bases: TGTGCCAGCAGCTTACCCAACGAAGAGACCCAGTACTTC. Translated, it gives CASSLPNEETQYF.

The sample holds many counts of this clonotype. J is TRBJ2-1 and V is TRBV11-2, with unresolved D. Germline CDR1 reads SGHAT; CDR2 reads FQNNGV. Trimming removed 2 bases at V and 7 bases at J, with 9 bases between. CDR3 length: 13 residues. CDR3 protein: CASSLIVWNEQFF. The CDR3, as DNA: TGTGCCAGCAGCTTAATAGTCTGGAATGAGCAGTTCTTC.

The J gene is TRBJ2-3, the V gene TRBV7-2; TRBD1 agrees at 7 bases. Trimming at V came to 1 base and at J to 4 bases, leaving 8 bases not matched to a gene. The CDR3 extends over 16 amino acids. From germline, CDR1 is SGHTA and CDR2 FQGNSA. DNA for the CDR3: TGTGCCAGCAGCTTAGAGACAGGGTCCCAAGCAGATACGCAGTATTTT. It specifies CASSLETGSQADTQYF.

This clonotype was picked up many times. The V and J genes are TRBV11-2 and TRBJ2-7; tentatively, D is TRBD1 (6 bases). The CDR3 runs to 15 residues. Trimming stripped 4 bases from V and 2 bases from J, with 15 bases between. The germline V gene has CDR1 SGHAT and CDR2 FQNNGV. CDR3 nucleotide sequence: TGTGCCAGCAGCTCCCGGGACACACGACCCTACGAGCAGTACTTC. It encodes CASSSRDTRPYEQYF.

This clonotype has a count of ten or more. The chain links TRBV9 to TRBJ2-2; either TRBD1 or TRBD2 may supply D (5 bases each). The V gene lost 4 bases and the J gene lost 1 base, with 14 bases spanning the gap. Germline V gene sequence: CDR1 SGDLS, CDR2 YYNGEE. CDR3 length equals 16 residues. The CDR3 is CASSPNSGRNTGELFF. CDR3 in DNA: TGTGCCAGCAGCCCGAACTCGGGACGGAACACCGGGGAGCTGTTTTTT.